The 25 T cell receptor beta chains given below trace back to one sample, sequenced in a study of T cells in Graves' hyperthyroidism and ophthalmopathy. The CDR3 regions of TCR beta were amplified from RNA transcripts. During a first-round RT-PCR of the TCR CDR3, the HTBI primer set was used. MiXCR, applied by TCRdb to the multiplex PCR reads, yields one record per CDR3 protein. The sample shows over 250,000 distinct CDR3 sequences, roughly 15% of them seen only once. Sequencing was performed on blood. The receptor source for this set is a middle-aged woman with Graves' ophthalmopathy.

As concerns this clonotype: The conserved phenylalanine or tryptophan is not found at the CDR3 terminus, so this likely reflects a read error. V gene TRBV20-1 combines with J gene TRBJ1-1; tentatively, D is TRBD1 (6 bases). The V gene lost 3 bases and the J gene lost 1 base, with 12 bases spanning the gap. Germline V gives CDR1 DFQATT, CDR2 SNEGSKA (reference sequence). CDR3 length: 14 amino acids. CDR3 amino acids: CSARYGTKNTEAFS. CDR3 in DNA: TGCAGTGCTAGGTACGGGACAAAGAACACTGAAGCTTTCTCT.

In this sample, this clonotype turned up a few times. This rearrangement joins TRBV28 to TRBJ2-2; TRBD2 is a possible D gene (6 bases). CDR3 length equals 14 residues. The V and J ends lost 8 bases and 0 bases respectively, with 10 bases between them. Germline V gives CDR1 MDHEN, CDR2 SYDVKM. The CDR3 is CASGSGSNTGELFF. In DNA, the CDR3 is TGTGCCAGCGGTAGCGGATCGAACACCGGGGAGCTGTTTTTT.

There are many counts of this clonotype. The V and J genes are TRBV28 and TRBJ1-4; no reliable D call. V was trimmed by 10 bases and J by 0 bases, leaving 9 bases between them. The germline gives CDR1 MDHEN, CDR2 SYDVKM. The CDR3 totals 13 residues. The CDR3 spells CATVAATNEKLFF. Written as DNA, the CDR3 is TGTGCCACTGTGGCGGCAACTAATGAAAAACTGTTTTTT.

This clonotype was detected many times. The chain employs TRBV20-1 and TRBJ1-1; D gene unclear. The V gene's germline CDR1 is DFQATT and CDR2 SNEGSKA (reference sequence). The CDR3 sequence is 11 residues long. Deletions cut 4 bases from V and 1 base from J, with 4 bases between. CDR3 coding DNA: TGCAGTGCTACACCGAACACTGAAGCTTTCTTT. Amino acids: CSATPNTEAFF.

A word on this clonotype: A much larger clone differs from this one at a single base, so this may be a read error. The V and J genes are TRBV7-9 and TRBJ1-4, with D uncertain. Per the germline V gene, CDR1 is SEHNR and CDR2 is FQNEAQ (reference sequence). This CDR3 spans 13 amino acids. The CDR3 DNA reads TGTGCCAGCAGCCCAGCGTCGGGTGGAAAACTGGTTTTT. Translated: CASSPASGGKLVF.

Regarding this clonotype: It may be a read error: a sequence one base away is much more abundant. The chain combines TRBV27 with TRBJ2-2; D is ambiguous. The CDR3 length is 14 residues. V was trimmed by 4 bases and J by 6 bases, leaving 12 bases between them. Germline assignment: CDR1 MNHEY and CDR2 SMNVEV (reference sequence). The CDR3 sequence: CASSSQQSPGELFF. The CDR3 coding sequence is TGTGCCAGCAGTTCCCAACAGTCCCCCGGGGAGCTGTTTTTT.

This clonotype was seen at least ten times. The V and J genes are TRBV15 and TRBJ2-1; 7 positions agree with TRBD1. The V gene end was trimmed by 0 bases and the J gene end by 9 bases; junction bases not matched to a gene: 8. The CDR3 has 15 residues. Germline values: CDR1 LNHNV, CDR2 YYDKDF (reference sequence). Here the CDR3 DNA reads TGTGCCACCAGCAGAGATCGACAGGGACCTGTTGAGCAGTTCTTC. Encoded protein: CATSRDRQGPVEQFF.

This clonotype showed up many times. This chain joins TRBV12-3 or TRBV12-4 and TRBJ1-2; the D is unclear. Trimming cost V 7 bases and J 3 bases, with 15 bases left between them. The CDR3 totals 14 residues. CDR3: CASTQGRTYYGYTF. Written as DNA, the CDR3 is TGTGCCAGCACTCAAGGCAGGACCTACTATGGCTACACCTTC.

This clonotype was counted only a few times. V gene TRBV5-1 combines with J gene TRBJ1-1; D unclear. The CDR3 runs 14 residues. Germline V gene sequence: CDR1 SGHRS, CDR2 YFSETQ. Trimming took 4 bases from V and 4 from J, leaving 14 bases between them. CDR3 loop: CASSVRPRGTEAFF. The DNA for the CDR3 is TGCGCCAGCAGCGTACGCCCTCGGGGCACTGAAGCTTTCTTT.

This clonotype has a handful of counts. The rearrangement joins TRBV4-1 to TRBJ1-6; D uncertain. The germline CDR1 and CDR2 sequences are MGHRA and YSYEKL. The CDR3 sequence is 12 residues long. Deletions cut 4 bases from V and 12 bases from J, with 10 bases between. CDR3 coding DNA: TGCGCCAGCAGCCCTCGCGATAGACCCCTCCACTTT. This encodes CASSPRDRPLHF.

The table lists this clonotype with many counts. The V call is TRBV28, the J call TRBJ2-1; D may be TRBD1 or TRBD2 (5 bases each). This CDR3 comprises 15 residues. Trimming took off 7 bases at V and 2 bases at J, with 15 bases between the two ends. The germline V gene encodes CDR1 MDHEN and CDR2 SYDVKM. The DNA of the CDR3 is TGTGCCAGCACCCCGGGACCTAGTACCTACAATGAGCAGTTCTTC. It specifies CASTPGPSTYNEQFF.

The CDR3 region is CASSQPITGSYGYTF. The CDR3 DNA follows: TGCGCCAGCAGCCAGCCAATAACAGGGAGCTATGGCTACACCTTC. The chain links TRBV4-1 to TRBJ1-2; D possibly corresponds to TRBD1 (6 bases). Trimming stripped 3 bases from V and 4 bases from J, with 15 bases between. The CDR3 length is 15 residues. Germline V gene data show CDR1 as MGHRA and CDR2 as YSYEKL.

This clonotype was counted many times. The CDR3 region is CASSQGGGPGEQYF. CDR3 bases: TGTGCCAGCAGCCAAGGTGGCGGTCCGGGGGAGCAGTACTTC. The chain carries TRBV3-1 and TRBJ2-7; perhaps TRBD2 as D (5 bases). V dropped 1 base and J dropped 7 bases, with 14 bases sitting between them. The CDR3 is made up of 14 amino acids. Germline CDR1 is LGHDT and CDR2 is YNNKEL (reference sequence).

This clonotype has at least ten counts. With a much larger clone just one base away, this may be a read error. This chain connects TRBV19 to TRBJ1-2; a weak D match, TRBD1 (5 bases). The CDR3 extends over 14 amino acids. Per the germline V gene, CDR1 is LNHDA and CDR2 is SQIVND (reference sequence). The CDR3 loop reads CTSSRDGTSFGYTF. Here the CDR3 DNA reads TGTACCAGTAGTAGAGACGGGACGTCGTTTGGCTACACCTTC.

As concerns this clonotype: This may come from a read error, since a much larger clone is one base off. The V gene is TRBV7-8, the J gene TRBJ1-4; 8 bases match TRBD1. Germline CDR1 and CDR2: SGHVS and FQNEAQ. J gave up 9 bases and V 2 bases, and 8 bases lay outside the gene matches. The CDR3 totals 15 residues. CDR3 protein: CASSLRTGTTKKLFF. The CDR3 coding sequence is TGTGCCAGCAGCTTACGGACAGGGACTACTAAAAAACTGTTTTTT.

This clonotype was seen only a few times. This sequence joins TRBV5-5 and TRBJ2-7; D may be TRBD1 (5 bases). The germline CDR1 and CDR2 sequences are SGHKS and YYEKEE (reference sequence). There are 15 residues in the CDR3. V dropped 0 bases and J dropped 2 bases, with 12 bases sitting between them. CDR3 in DNA: TGTGCCAGCAGCTTGGCGCAAGACAGCACCTACGAGCAGTACTTC. This codes for CASSLAQDSTYEQYF.

A few counts support this clonotype. This chain joins TRBV6-2 or TRBV6-3 and TRBJ1-6; 8 nucleotides line up with TRBD1. The CDR3 spans 15 residues. Losses at the gene ends were 6 bases for V and 7 bases for J; bases not matched to a gene: 8. Germline CDR1 and CDR2: MNHEY and SVGEGT. The CDR3: CASRDRAAWNSPLHF. The DNA for the CDR3 is TGTGCCAGCAGGGACAGGGCCGCGTGGAATTCACCCCTCCACTTT.

This clonotype was seen ten or more times. This sequence joins TRBV28 and TRBJ1-2, with D possibly being TRBD1 (5 bases). Germline V CDR1 and CDR2: MDHEN, SYDVKM. The CDR3 extends over 15 amino acids. Trimming removed 6 bases from V and 2 bases from J, with 16 bases in between. CDR3 coding DNA: TGTGCCAGCAGGTACCAAGGGACGGGAAACTATGGCTACACCTTC. It specifies CASRYQGTGNYGYTF.

The chain recombines TRBV13 with TRBJ2-5, with 8 nucleotides matching TRBD1. The CDR3 extends over 15 amino acids. Losses at the gene ends were 5 bases for V and 0 bases for J; bases not matched to a gene: 5. In germline, CDR1 is PRHDT, CDR2 FYEKMQ (reference sequence). CDR3 in amino acids: CASSGDRGYQETQYF. The CDR3 DNA follows: TGTGCCAGCAGCGGAGACAGGGGATACCAAGAGACCCAGTACTTC.

This clonotype was counted at least ten times. V usage is TRBV28 and J usage is TRBJ2-3, with TRBD2 as a possible D gene (6 bases). Germline CDR1 and CDR2: MDHEN and SYDVKM. This CDR3 spans 16 amino acids. Trimming pared 6 bases from V and 1 base from J, leaving 17 bases between. Here the CDR3 DNA reads TGTGCCAGCAGCCGAATGGGCGGGGAGGGCACAGATACGCAGTATTTT. Its translation is CASSRMGGEGTDTQYF.

This clonotype was seen a handful of times. The rearrangement uses TRBV14 and TRBJ2-7, with 7 bases that match TRBD2. CDR1 SGHDN and CDR2 FVKESK come from the germline V gene. V shed 3 bases, J shed 6 bases, and the junction held 5 bases outside the gene matches. The length of the CDR3 is 13 residues. As DNA, the CDR3 is TGTGCCAGCAGCCAGGAACTAGCGACCGAGCAGTACTTC. Protein product: CASSQELATEQYF. Combining the CDR3 with reference TRBV14 and TRBJ2-7 gives the whole variable domain EAGVTQFPSHSVIEKGQTVTLRCDPISGHDNLYWYRRVMGKEIKFLLHFVKESKQDESGMPNNRFLAERTGGTYSTLKVQPAELEDSGVYFCASSQELATEQYFGPGTRLTVT.

Many counts were recorded for this clonotype. The V gene is TRBV7-9, the J gene TRBJ2-1, with 7 bases lining up with TRBD2. Per the germline V gene, CDR1 is SEHNR and CDR2 is FQNEAQ (reference sequence). V shed 3 bases, J shed 8 bases, and the junction held 4 bases outside the gene matches. The CDR3 is 13 residues long. CDR3 amino acids: CASSLNRGDEQFF. The CDR3 nucleotides read TGTGCCAGCAGCTTGAACCGGGGGGATGAGCAGTTCTTC. Full variable domain (rest looked up from reference TRBV7-9 and TRBJ2-1): DTGVSQNPRHKITKRGQNVTFRCDPISEHNRLYWYRQTLGQGPEFLTYFQNEAQLEKSRLLSDRFSAERPKGSFSTLEIQRTEQGDSAMYLCASSLNRGDEQFFGPGTRLTVL.

The table lists this clonotype with many counts. CDR3 coding DNA: TGCAGCGTCTTAACGCCCCTAGCGGGGCGAAGCACAGATACGCAGTATTTT. Its protein product is CSVLTPLAGRSTDTQYF. The chain carries TRBV29-1 and TRBJ2-3; TRBD2 matches 9 bases. The CDR3 sequence is 17 residues long. V trimming: 6 bases; J trimming: 0 bases; junction bases outside the gene matches: 13. Per the germline V gene, CDR1 is SQVTM and CDR2 is ANQGSEA.

This rearrangement joins TRBV6-1 to TRBJ2-2; 16 bases align to TRBD2. CDR1 and CDR2 (germline): MNHNS, SASEGT. V trimming: 7 bases; J trimming: 2 bases; junction bases outside the gene matches: 7. CDR3 size: 18 residues. The CDR3 sequence: CASTGTSGRAINTGELFF. The CDR3 region has the DNA TGTGCCAGCACAGGGACTAGCGGGAGGGCCATTAACACCGGGGAGCTGTTTTTT.

This clonotype was counted a few times. The genes are TRBV27 and TRBJ2-7; TRBD2 aligns across 8 bases. Germline CDR1 is MNHEY and CDR2 is SMNVEV (reference sequence). There are 14 residues in the CDR3. V was pared by 4 bases and J by 3 bases, with 5 bases of the junction left unmatched. Here the CDR3 reads CASSSYGTSYEQYF. The CDR3 DNA is TGTGCCAGCAGTTCATACGGGACTAGCTACGAGCAGTACTTC.